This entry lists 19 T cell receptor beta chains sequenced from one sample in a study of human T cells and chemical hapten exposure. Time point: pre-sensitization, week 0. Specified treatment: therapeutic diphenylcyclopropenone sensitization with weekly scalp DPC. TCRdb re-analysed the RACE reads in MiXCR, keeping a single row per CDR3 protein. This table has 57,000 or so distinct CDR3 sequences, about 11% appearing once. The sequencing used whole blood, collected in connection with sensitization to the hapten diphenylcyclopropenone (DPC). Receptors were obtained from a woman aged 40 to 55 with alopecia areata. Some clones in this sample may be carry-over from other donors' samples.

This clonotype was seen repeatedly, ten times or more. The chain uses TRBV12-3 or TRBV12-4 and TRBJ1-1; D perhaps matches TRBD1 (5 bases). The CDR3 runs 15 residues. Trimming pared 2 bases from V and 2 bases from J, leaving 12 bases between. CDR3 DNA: TGTGCCAGCAGTTTAACGGCAGGGAGTAACACTGAAGCTTTCTTT. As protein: CASSLTAGSNTEAFF.

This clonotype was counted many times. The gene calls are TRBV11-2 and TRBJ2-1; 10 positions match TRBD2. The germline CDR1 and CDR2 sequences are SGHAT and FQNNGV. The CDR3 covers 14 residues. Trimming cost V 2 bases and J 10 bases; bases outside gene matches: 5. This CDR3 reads CASSLLAGVREQFF. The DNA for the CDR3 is TGTGCCAGCAGCTTACTAGCGGGAGTTCGAGAGCAGTTCTTC.

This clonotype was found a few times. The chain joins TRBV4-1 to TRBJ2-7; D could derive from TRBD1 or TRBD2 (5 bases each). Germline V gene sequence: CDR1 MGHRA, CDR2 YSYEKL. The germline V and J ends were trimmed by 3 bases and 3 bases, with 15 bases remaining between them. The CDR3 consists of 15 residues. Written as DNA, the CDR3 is TGCGCCAGCAGCCAGACTACCGCCGACAGCTACGAGCAGTACTTC. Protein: CASSQTTADSYEQYF.

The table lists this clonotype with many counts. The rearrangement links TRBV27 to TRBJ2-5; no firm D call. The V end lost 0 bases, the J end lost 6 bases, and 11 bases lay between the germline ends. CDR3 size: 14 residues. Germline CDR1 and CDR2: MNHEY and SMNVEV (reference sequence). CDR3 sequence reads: CASSLSNVLKTQYF. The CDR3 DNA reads TGTGCCAGCAGTTTATCGAACGTCTTGAAGACCCAGTACTTC.

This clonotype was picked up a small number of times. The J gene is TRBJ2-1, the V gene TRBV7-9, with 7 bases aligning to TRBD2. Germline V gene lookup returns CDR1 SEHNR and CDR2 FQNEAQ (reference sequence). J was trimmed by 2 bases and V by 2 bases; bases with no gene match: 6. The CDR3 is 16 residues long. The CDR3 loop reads CASSLKGRGTYNEQFF. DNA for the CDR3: TGTGCCAGCAGCTTAAAGGGGCGGGGGACCTACAATGAGCAGTTCTTC.

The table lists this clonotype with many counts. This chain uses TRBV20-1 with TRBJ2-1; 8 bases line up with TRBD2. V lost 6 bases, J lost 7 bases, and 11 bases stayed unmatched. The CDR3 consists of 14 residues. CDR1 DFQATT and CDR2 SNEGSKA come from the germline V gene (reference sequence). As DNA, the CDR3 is TGCAGTGCCCCGAGCTCTGCGGGAGGTAATGAGCAGTTCTTC. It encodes CSAPSSAGGNEQFF.

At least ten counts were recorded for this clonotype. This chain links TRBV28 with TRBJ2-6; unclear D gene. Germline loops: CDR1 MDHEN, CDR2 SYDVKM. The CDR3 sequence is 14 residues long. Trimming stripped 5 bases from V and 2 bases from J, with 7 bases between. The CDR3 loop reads CASSLPPGANVLTF. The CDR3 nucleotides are TGTGCCAGCAGTCTCCCCCCTGGGGCCAACGTCCTGACTTTC.

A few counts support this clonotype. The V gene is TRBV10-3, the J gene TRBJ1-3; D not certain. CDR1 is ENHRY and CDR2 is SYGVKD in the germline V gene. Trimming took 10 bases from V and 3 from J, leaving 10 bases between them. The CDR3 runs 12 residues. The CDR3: CATSGGGNTIYF. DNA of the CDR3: TGTGCCACCAGCGGTGGTGGAAACACCATATATTTT.

The CDR3 sequence is CASSPGTSGSGDEQFF. The DNA of the CDR3 is TGTGCCAGCAGCCCCGGGACTAGCGGGAGCGGGGATGAGCAGTTCTTC. This chain connects TRBV4-2 to TRBJ2-1; 14 bases are shared with TRBD2. Trimming cost V 4 bases and J 8 bases; bases outside gene matches: 7. This CDR3 has 16 amino acids. Looked up from germline, CDR1 is LGHNA and CDR2 is YNFKEQ.

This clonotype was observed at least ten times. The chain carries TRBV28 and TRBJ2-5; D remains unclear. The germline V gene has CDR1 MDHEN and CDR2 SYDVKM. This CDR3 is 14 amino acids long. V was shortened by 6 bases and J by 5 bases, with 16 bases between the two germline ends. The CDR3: CASSRVDPRETQYF. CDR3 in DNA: TGTGCCAGCAGCCGCGTAGACCCCAGGGAGACCCAGTACTTC.

The CDR3 loop reads CASIPGAGETQYF. The CDR3 DNA follows: TGTGCCAGTATCCCCGGGGCGGGGGAGACCCAGTACTTC. This chain links TRBV28 with TRBJ2-5; tentative D call: TRBD2 (6 bases). Trimming took off 9 bases at V and 5 bases at J, with 16 bases between the two ends. The CDR3 is 13 amino acids. Germline V lookup: CDR1 MDHEN, CDR2 SYDVKM. The variable domain in full, with the rest retrieved from reference TRBV28 and TRBJ2-5, is DVKVTQSSRYLVKRTGEKVFLECVQDMDHENMFWYRQDPGLGLRLIYFSYDVKMKEKGDIPEGYSVSREKKERFSLILESASTNQTSMYLCASIPGAGETQYFGPGTRLLVL.

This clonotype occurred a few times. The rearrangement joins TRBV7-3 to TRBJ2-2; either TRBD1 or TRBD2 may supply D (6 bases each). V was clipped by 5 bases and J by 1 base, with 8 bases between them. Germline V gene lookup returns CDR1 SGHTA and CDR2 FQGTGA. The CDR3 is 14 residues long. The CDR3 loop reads CASSGGLNTGELFF. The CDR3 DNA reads TGTGCCAGCAGCGGGGGGCTGAACACCGGGGAGCTGTTTTTT.

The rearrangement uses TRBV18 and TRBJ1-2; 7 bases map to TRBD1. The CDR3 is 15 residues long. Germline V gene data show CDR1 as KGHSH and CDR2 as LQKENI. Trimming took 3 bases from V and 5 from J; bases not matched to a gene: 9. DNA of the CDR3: TGTGCCAGCTCACCCGAGGAGGGGGCGTGGTATGGCTACACCTTC. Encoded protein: CASSPEEGAWYGYTF. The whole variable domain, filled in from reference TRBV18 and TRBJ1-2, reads NAGVMQNPRHLVRRRGQEARLRCSPMKGHSHVYWYRQLPEEGLKFMVYLQKENIIDESGMPKERFSAEFPKEGPSILRIQQVVRGDSAAYFCASSPEEGAWYGYTFGSGTRLTVV.

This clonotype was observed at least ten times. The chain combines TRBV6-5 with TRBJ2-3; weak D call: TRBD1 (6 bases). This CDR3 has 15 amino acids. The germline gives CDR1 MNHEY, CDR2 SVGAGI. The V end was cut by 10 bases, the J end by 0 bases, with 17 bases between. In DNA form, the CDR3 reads TGTGCCACCCAGGGGACGCCAGCTAGCACAGATACGCAGTATTTT. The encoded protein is CATQGTPASTDTQYF.

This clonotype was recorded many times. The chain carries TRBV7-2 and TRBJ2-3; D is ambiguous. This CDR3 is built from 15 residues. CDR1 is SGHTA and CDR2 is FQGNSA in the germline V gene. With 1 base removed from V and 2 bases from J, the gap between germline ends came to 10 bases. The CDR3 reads CASSLGQTPTDTQYF. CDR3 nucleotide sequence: TGTGCCAGCAGCTTAGGGCAGACCCCCACAGATACGCAGTATTTT.

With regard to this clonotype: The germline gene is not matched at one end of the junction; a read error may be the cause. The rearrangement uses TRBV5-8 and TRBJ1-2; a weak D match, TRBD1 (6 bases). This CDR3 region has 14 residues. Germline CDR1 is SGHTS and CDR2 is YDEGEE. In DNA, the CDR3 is TGTGTCAGCAGCCTTGGGGGGCCCCACTATGGCTACACCTTC. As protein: CVSSLGGPHYGYTF.

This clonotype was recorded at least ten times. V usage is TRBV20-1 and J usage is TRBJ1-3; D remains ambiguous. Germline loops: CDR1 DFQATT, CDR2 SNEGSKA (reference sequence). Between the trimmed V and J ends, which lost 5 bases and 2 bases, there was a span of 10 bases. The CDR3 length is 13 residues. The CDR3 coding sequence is TGCAGTGCTCTCGACAATCCTGGAAACACCATATATTTT. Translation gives CSALDNPGNTIYF.

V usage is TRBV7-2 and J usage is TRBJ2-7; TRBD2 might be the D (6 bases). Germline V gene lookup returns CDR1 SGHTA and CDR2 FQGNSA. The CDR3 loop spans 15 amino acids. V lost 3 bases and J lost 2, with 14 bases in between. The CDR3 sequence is CASSFQPGGAYEQYF. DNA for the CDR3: TGTGCCAGCAGCTTCCAACCGGGCGGGGCCTACGAGCAGTACTTC.

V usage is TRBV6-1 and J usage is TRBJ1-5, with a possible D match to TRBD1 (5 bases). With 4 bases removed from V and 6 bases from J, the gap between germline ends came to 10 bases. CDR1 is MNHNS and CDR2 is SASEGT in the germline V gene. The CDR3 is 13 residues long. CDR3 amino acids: CASSGWGGQPQHF. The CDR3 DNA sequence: TGTGCCAGCAGTGGATGGGGGGGTCAGCCCCAGCATTTT.